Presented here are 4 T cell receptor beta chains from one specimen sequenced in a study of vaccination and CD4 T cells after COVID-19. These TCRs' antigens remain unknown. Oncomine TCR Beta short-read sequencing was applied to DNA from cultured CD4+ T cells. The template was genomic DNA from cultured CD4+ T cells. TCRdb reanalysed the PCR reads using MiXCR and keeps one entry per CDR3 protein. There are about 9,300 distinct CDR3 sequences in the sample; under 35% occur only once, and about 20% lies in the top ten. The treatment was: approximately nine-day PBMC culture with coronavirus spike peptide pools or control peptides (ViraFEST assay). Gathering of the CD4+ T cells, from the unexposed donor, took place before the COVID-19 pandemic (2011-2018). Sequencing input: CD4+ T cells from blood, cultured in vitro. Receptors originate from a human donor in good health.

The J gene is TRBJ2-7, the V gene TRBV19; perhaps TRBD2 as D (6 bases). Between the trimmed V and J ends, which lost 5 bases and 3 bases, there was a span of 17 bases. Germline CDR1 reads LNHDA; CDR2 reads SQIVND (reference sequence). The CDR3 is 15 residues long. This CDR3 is CASSPTGVGGYEQYF. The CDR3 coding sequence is TGTGCCAGTAGTCCCACGGGGGTCGGTGGCTACGAGCAGTACTTC.

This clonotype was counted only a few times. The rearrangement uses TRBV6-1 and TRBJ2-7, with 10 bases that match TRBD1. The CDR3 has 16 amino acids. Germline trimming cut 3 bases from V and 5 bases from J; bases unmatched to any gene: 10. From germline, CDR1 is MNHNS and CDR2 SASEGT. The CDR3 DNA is TGTGCCAGCAGTGATGGCTACAGGGACAGGGGACACGAGCAGTACTTC. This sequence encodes CASSDGYRDRGHEQYF.

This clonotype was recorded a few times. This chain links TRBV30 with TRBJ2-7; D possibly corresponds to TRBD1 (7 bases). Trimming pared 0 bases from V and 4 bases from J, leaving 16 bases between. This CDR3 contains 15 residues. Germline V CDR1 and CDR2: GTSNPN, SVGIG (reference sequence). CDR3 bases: TGTGCCTGGAGTGTACAAGGGGGCGCGGGGTACGAGCAGTACTTC. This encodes CAWSVQGGAGYEQYF.

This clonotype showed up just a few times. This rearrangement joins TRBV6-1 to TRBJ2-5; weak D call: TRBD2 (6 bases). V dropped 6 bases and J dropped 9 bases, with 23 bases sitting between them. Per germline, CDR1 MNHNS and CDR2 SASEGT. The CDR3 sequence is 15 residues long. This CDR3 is CASRAAGTPIGSQYF. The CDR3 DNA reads TGTGCCAGCAGAGCGGCCGGGACTCCAATCGGGTCCCAGTACTTC.